Presented here are 17 T cell receptor beta chains from one specimen sequenced in a study of blood T cell repertoires in COVID-19. Profiled with immunoSEQ multiplex PCR; TCRdb holds only in-frame clones, not every one. The sample lists about 180,000 clones, approximately 85% occurring once. What was sequenced was PBMCs or T cells enriched from blood (not recorded which). These receptors all stem from a man aged 40-49 years who had recovered from COVID-19.

V usage is TRBV29-1 and J usage is TRBJ1-3; D unresolved. This CDR3 is 12 amino acids long. Looked up from germline, CDR1 is SQVTM and CDR2 is ANQGSEA. Trimming stripped 6 bases from V and 11 bases from J, with 17 bases between. CDR3 sequence: CSVEGRGQAIYF. Written as DNA, the CDR3 is TGCAGCGTGGAGGGTCGAGGTCAGGCCATATATTTT. The complete variable domain, with remaining parts taken from reference TRBV29-1 and TRBJ1-3, reads SAVISQKPSRDICQRGTSLTIQCQVDSQVTMMFWYRQQPGQSLTLIATANQGSEATYESGFVIDKFPISRPNLTFSTLTVSNMSPEDSSIYLCSVEGRGQAIYFGEGSWLTVV.

The V gene is TRBV4-1, the J gene TRBJ1-5; D gene unclear. The germline V gene has CDR1 MGHRA and CDR2 YSYEKL. The CDR3 length is 13 residues. V lost 1 base to trimming and J lost 7 bases, with 8 bases between them. CDR3 DNA sequence: TGCGCCAGCAGCCAAGCCCTAGGACAGCCCCAGCATTTT. It codes for CASSQALGQPQHF.

This clone was observed a single time. The CDR3 bases are TGTGCCACCAGCAGAGATCCAGGGGTCCAAGAGACCCAGTACTTC. Its translation is CATSRDPGVQETQYF. V is TRBV15 and J is TRBJ2-5; a weak D match, TRBD1 (6 bases). The CDR3 totals 15 residues. Looked up from germline, CDR1 is LNHNV and CDR2 is YYDKDF (reference sequence). Trimming took off 0 bases at V and 1 base at J, with 9 bases between the two ends.

This clone was counted between two and nine times. The chain couples TRBV27 to TRBJ1-1, with D unclear. The CDR3 is 14 amino acids. Germline V gene sequence: CDR1 MNHEY, CDR2 SMNVEV (reference sequence). Trimming stripped 6 bases from V and 0 bases from J, with 11 bases between. The CDR3 DNA sequence: TGTGCCAGCAGGAGTCCAGGATTGAACACTGAAGCTTTCTTT. It codes for CASRSPGLNTEAFF.

This clone was detected once. The rearrangement joins TRBV7-6 to TRBJ1-3; maybe TRBD1 (5 bases). The germline gives CDR1 SGHVS, CDR2 FNYEAQ. The CDR3 runs 18 residues. With 2 bases removed from V and 0 bases from J, the gap between germline ends came to 17 bases. CDR3 residues: CASSLFAGGANSGNTIYF. The CDR3 region has the DNA TGTGCCAGCAGCTTATTCGCCGGTGGGGCGAACTCTGGAAACACCATATATTTT. Full variable domain (missing parts from reference TRBV7-6 and TRBJ1-3): GAGVSQSPRYKVTKRGQDVALRCDPISGHVSLYWYRQALGQGPEFLTYFNYEAQQDKSGLPNDRFSAERPEGSISTLTIQRTEQRDSAMYRCASSLFAGGANSGNTIYFGEGSWLTVV.

J is TRBJ1-5 and V is TRBV18; D may be TRBD1 (5 bases). This CDR3 contains 12 residues. V lost 8 bases and J lost 5, with 10 bases in between. Germline V lookup: CDR1 KGHSH, CDR2 LQKENI. CDR3: CASQSGDQPQHF. CDR3 nucleotide sequence: TGTGCCAGCCAATCGGGGGATCAGCCCCAGCATTTT.

The J gene is TRBJ2-3, the V gene TRBV28; 7 bases map to TRBD2. Losses at the gene ends were 6 bases for V and 2 bases for J; bases not matched to a gene: 11. The CDR3 extends over 16 amino acids. CDR1 MDHEN and CDR2 SYDVKM come from the germline V gene. CDR3 coding DNA: TGTGCCAGCAGCCCCTTGGGAGGGCCTCTCACAGATACGCAGTATTTT. Translating gives CASSPLGGPLTDTQYF. Looking up the rest from reference TRBV28 and TRBJ2-3 gives the full variable domain: DVKVTQSSRYLVKRTGEKVFLECVQDMDHENMFWYRQDPGLGLRLIYFSYDVKMKEKGDIPEGYSVSREKKERFSLILESASTNQTSMYLCASSPLGGPLTDTQYFGPGTRLTVL.

The DNA for the CDR3 is TGTGCCAGCTCTCCAAGTTCCGTCCTATGGGACAGGGTAGAGGGCTACACCTTC. Translating it yields CASSPSSVLWDRVEGYTF. The chain employs TRBV18 and TRBJ1-2; 9 bases map to TRBD1. V dropped 6 bases and J dropped 8; count of bases not matched to a gene: 22. This CDR3 is 18 amino acids long. Germline V CDR1 and CDR2: KGHSH, LQKENI.

The chain is built from TRBV7-9 and TRBJ1-4, with 9 bases aligning to TRBD1. The CDR3 is 17 residues long. The germline V gene encodes CDR1 SEHNR and CDR2 FQNEAQ (reference sequence). V dropped 1 base and J dropped 3; count of bases not matched to a gene: 6. The CDR3 DNA reads TGTGCCAGCAGCTTAGACAGAACAGGGGGCCCTAATGAAAAACTGTTTTTT. The encoded protein is CASSLDRTGGPNEKLFF.

CDR3 sequence reads: CASSLSQGGRNTEAFF. DNA for the CDR3: TGCGCCAGCAGCTTGTCCCAGGGAGGAAGGAACACTGAAGCTTTCTTT. The rearrangement uses TRBV5-1 and TRBJ1-1; D may be TRBD1 (5 bases). The length of the CDR3 is 16 residues. V lost 1 base and J 1 base, leaving 14 bases between the germline ends. Germline-derived CDR1 and CDR2 are SGHRS and YFSETQ.

The chain couples TRBV19 to TRBJ2-1; possible D gene TRBD1, 6 bases. The CDR3 is 14 amino acids. Germline CDR1 and CDR2: LNHDA and SQIVND (reference sequence). Trimming shortened V by 7 bases and J by 5 bases, and 15 bases separated the two germline ends. The CDR3 nucleotides are TGTGCCAGTAAAAGGACAGAAGGACACAATGAGCAGTTCTTC. Translation: CASKRTEGHNEQFF.

The J gene is TRBJ2-2, the V gene TRBV5-1, with 7 nucleotides matching TRBD2. Trimming cost V 0 bases and J 0 bases; bases outside gene matches: 5. The V gene's germline CDR1 is SGHRS and CDR2 YFSETQ. The CDR3 spans 17 residues. The CDR3 is CASSLALAGANTGELFF. CDR3 bases: TGCGCCAGCAGCTTGGCCTTGGCGGGGGCGAACACCGGGGAGCTGTTTTTT.

The J gene is TRBJ2-1, the V gene TRBV5-4, with 12 bases aligning to TRBD2. The junction had 4 bases not matched to a gene; V was cut back by 3 bases and J by 3 bases. This CDR3 contains 16 residues. Germline assignment: CDR1 SGHNT and CDR2 YYREEE (reference sequence). This CDR3 is CASSSVTSGGYNEQFF. The CDR3 DNA follows: TGTGCCAGCAGCTCGGTGACTAGCGGGGGCTACAATGAGCAGTTCTTC.

This clone was picked up one time. The rearrangement links TRBV9 to TRBJ1-2; no clear D gene. Trimming left V 4 bases short and J 2 bases short, with 12 bases between. This CDR3 is 14 amino acids long. CDR1 is SGDLS and CDR2 is YYNGEE in the germline V gene. The CDR3 sequence: CASSPLTGNYGYTF. CDR3 DNA: TGTGCCAGCAGCCCCCTGACGGGGAACTATGGCTACACCTTC.

CDR3 amino acids: CACQQGGGDYGYTF. For the CDR3, the DNA is TGTGCCTGCCAGCAGGGCGGGGGAGACTATGGCTACACCTTC. The rearrangement uses TRBV2 and TRBJ1-2; TRBD1 is a possible D gene (5 bases). Germline V lookup: CDR1 SNHLY, CDR2 FYNNEI. The CDR3 has 14 amino acids. V lost 11 bases and J 3 bases, leaving 19 bases between the germline ends.

Only one count was recorded for this clone. V is TRBV10-1 and J is TRBJ2-3, with TRBD1 matching over 7 bases. V gave up 9 bases and J gave up 4 bases; unmatched junction bases: 7. CDR3 length: 13 amino acids. Per the germline V gene, CDR1 is WNHNN and CDR2 is SYGVQD (reference sequence). The CDR3 DNA reads TGCGCCAGTAACCGGGACAGCGCAGATACGCAGTATTTT. This translates into CASNRDSADTQYF.

V is TRBV4-2 and J is TRBJ2-3; 10 bases fit TRBD2. The CDR3 is 19 amino acids. V dropped 0 bases and J dropped 4; count of bases not matched to a gene: 13. Looked up from germline, CDR1 is LGHNA and CDR2 is YNFKEQ. The CDR3, as DNA: TGTGCCAGCAGCCAAGAGACGAGCGGGAGGGCCGGAAAGTCAGATACGCAGTATTTT. It codes for CASSQETSGRAGKSDTQYF.